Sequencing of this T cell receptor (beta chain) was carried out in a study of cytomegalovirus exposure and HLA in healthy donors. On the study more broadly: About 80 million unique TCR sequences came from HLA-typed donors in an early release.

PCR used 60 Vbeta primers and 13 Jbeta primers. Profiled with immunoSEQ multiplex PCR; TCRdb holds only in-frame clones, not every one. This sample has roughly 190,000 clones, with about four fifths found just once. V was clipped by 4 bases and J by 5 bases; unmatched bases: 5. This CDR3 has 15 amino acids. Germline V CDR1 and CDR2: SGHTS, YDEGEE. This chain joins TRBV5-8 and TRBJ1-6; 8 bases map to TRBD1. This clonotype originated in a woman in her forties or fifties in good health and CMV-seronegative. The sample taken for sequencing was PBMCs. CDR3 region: CASSLRTGNNSPLHF. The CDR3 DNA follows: TGTGCCAGCAGCCTCCGGACAGGGAATAATTCACCCCTCCACTTT.